The T cell receptor (beta chain) under discussion was sequenced for a study of blood T cells in healthy people across ages. The CDR3 runs to 15 residues. Germline loops: CDR1 SGHTA, CDR2 FQGNSA. J lost 0 bases, V lost 4 bases, and 3 bases had no gene match. The second PCR ran about 6 to 11 cycles with a sample-barcoded 5' primer and J-beta primers. MiXCR, applied by TCRdb to the 5' RACE reads, yields one record per CDR3 protein. The repertoire has under 700,000 distinct CDR3 sequences, 20% to 30% of them found once; the top ten carry approximately 10%. The same specimen was also included in a second study, on T cells of mothers and their children.

V and J are TRBV7-2 and TRBJ2-1, with 7 bases that match TRBD2. The sequenced sample was blood. This TCR was recovered from a boy between 10 and 17 years old in good health. CDR3: CASSWGTISYNEQFF. Written as DNA, the CDR3 is TGTGCCAGCAGCTGGGGGACTATCTCCTACAATGAGCAGTTCTTC.